A selection of T cell receptor beta chains follows, all from one sample in a study of blood T cell repertoires in COVID-19. Sequenced by immunoSEQ multiplex PCR; TCRdb stores in-frame clones only, minus some. The sample includes under 60,000 clones, 80% to 90% of them seen just once. Sample: peripheral blood. Receptors originate from a woman between 55 and 75 years old with COVID-19, enrolled during active disease. Each CDR3 is given with its conserved first and last residue. The D gene is left open where the match is weak. Clone sizes are given selectively: once, few, many, or a class where the clone is expanded.

TRBD2	TRBV20-1	.	TRBJ2-1	TGCAGTGCTGGTGATAGCGGGATGTCCTACAATGAGCAGTTCTTC	CSAGDSGMSYNEQFF
.	TRBV18	.	TRBJ2-5	TGTGCCAGCTCACCTCTAAGTTTCAGGGCCCAAGAGACCCAGTACTTC	CASSPLSFRAQETQYF
.	TRBV29-1	.	TRBJ1-5	TGCAGCGTTGGGGAGACTCAGCCCCAGCATTTT	CSVGETQPQHF
TRBD2	TRBV5-1	.	TRBJ2-3	TGCGCCAGCAGCCACGGACTAGCGGGGTCTCCTGTAGATACGCAGTATTTT	CASSHGLAGSPVDTQYF
TRBD1	TRBV18	.	TRBJ1-2	TGTGCCAGCTCAAAATCCGGGACAGATGGCTACACCTTC	CASSKSGTDGYTF
TRBD1	TRBV20-1	.	TRBJ2-7	TGCAGTGCTAGTAGGGACAGGGATTACGAGCAGTACTTC	CSASRDRDYEQYF
.	TRBV15	.	TRBJ2-6	TGTGCCACCAGCAGATATTACATGGTGCAGACTGGGGCCAACGTCCTGACTTTC	CATSRYYMVQTGANVLTF
TRBD2	TRBV6-1	.	TRBJ2-7	TGTGCCAGCAGTGAAACTAGCGGAACCTACGAGCAGTACTTC	CASSETSGTYEQYF
.	TRBV14	.	TRBJ1-2	TGTGCCAGCAGCCAAGTGGTCGGGGGCTATGGCTACACCTTC	CASSQVVGGYGYTF
TRBD2	TRBV5-1	.	TRBJ2-3	TGCGCCAGCCGTAAGACTAGCGGGAGCACAGATACGCAGTATTTT	CASRKTSGSTDTQYF
TRBD2	TRBV7-9	.	TRBJ2-7	TGTGCCAGCAGCTCTAGCGGGTTCTACGAGCAGTACTTC	CASSSSGFYEQYF
.	TRBV27	.	TRBJ2-7	TGTGCCAGTAACCGGGGGACTGGCTACTACGAGCAGTACTTC	CASNRGTGYYEQYF
TRBD1	TRBV5-1	.	TRBJ2-7	TGCGCCAGCAATTCCGGGGACAGCGTCGGCGAGCAGTACTTC	CASNSGDSVGEQYF
TRBD2	TRBV10-3	.	TRBJ2-7	TGTGCCATCAGAGGGACTAGCGGGAGGGACGAGCAGTACTTC	CAIRGTSGRDEQYF
TRBD1	TRBV30	.	TRBJ2-7	TGTGCCTGGGCCTATTCGGGACAGACTTTTGGCTACGAGCAGTACTTC	CAWAYSGQTFGYEQYF
.	TRBV28	.	TRBJ1-2	TGTGCCAGCAGTTTAACAGGAAACTATGGCTACACCTTC	CASSLTGNYGYTF
TRBD1	TRBV14	.	TRBJ1-1	TGTGCCAGCAGTCAGACCGGACAGGGCACTGAAGCTTTCTTT	CASSQTGQGTEAFF
TRBD1	TRBV14	.	TRBJ2-2	TGTGCCAGCAGCCAAGCTAACTTATTCGGGCAGGGGGCGAACTCGAACACCGGGGAGCTGTTTTTT	CASSQANLFGQGANSNTGELFF
.	TRBV28	.	TRBJ1-1	TGTGCCAGCAGCCGGTCTGAAGCTTTCTTT	CASSRSEAFF
.	TRBV28	.	TRBJ1-1	TGTGCCAGCAGTCCAGGAGGGAGCGCTGAAGCTTTCTTT	CASSPGGSAEAFF
.	TRBV4-1	few	TRBJ1-2	TGCGCCAGCAGCCAAGAACGCGGGTTTAACTATGGCTACACCTTC	CASSQERGFNYGYTF
.	TRBV7-3	.	TRBJ2-1	TGTGCCAGCAGCTCAAACAATGAGCAGTTCTTC	CASSSNNEQFF
.	TRBV2	.	TRBJ2-1	TGTGCCAGCAGTTTGAAGACAATCGAGCAGTTCTTC	CASSLKTIEQFF
TRBD1	TRBV9	.	TRBJ1-5	TGTGCCAGCAGCGTAGGGACAGGGAGCAATCAGCCCCAGCATTTT	CASSVGTGSNQPQHF
.	TRBV7-2	.	TRBJ2-5	TGTGCCAGCAGCTCGACAGGACTCAAAAAGACCCAGTACTTC	CASSSTGLKKTQYF
TRBD1	TRBV2	.	TRBJ1-4	TGTGCCAGCAGGCGAATGACAGGGGGCGCTGGTCCTGAAAAACTGTTTTTT	CASRRMTGGAGPEKLFF
.	TRBV2	.	TRBJ2-7	TGTGCCAGCATCTCAAAGGGGGACTACGAGCAGTACTTC	CASISKGDYEQYF
.	TRBV28	few	TRBJ1-4	TGTGCCAGCAGTTTAGGCCCCCAACCTGAAAAACTGTTTTTT	CASSLGPQPEKLFF
.	TRBV7-2	.	TRBJ1-2	TGTGCCAGCAGCCCTTTGGGGAGGTATTATGGCTACACCTTC	CASSPLGRYYGYTF
TRBD1	TRBV2	.	TRBJ1-1	TGTGCCAGCAGTGATTACCCTCAGGGGGCGCGGGGCACTGAAGCTTTCTTT	CASSDYPQGARGTEAFF
.	TRBV9	.	TRBJ1-1	TGTGCCAGCAGCGTCGGGACTGAAAACACTGAAGCTTTCTTT	CASSVGTENTEAFF
TRBD2	TRBV28	.	TRBJ2-5	TGTGCCAGCGGAAGACTAGCGGGAGTCCGGTCCCAGTACTTC	CASGRLAGVRSQYF
.	TRBV28	.	TRBJ1-4	TGTGCCAGCAGTTTCGGGGGAGTCGGCGAAAAACTGTTTTTT	CASSFGGVGEKLFF
.	TRBV6-5	.	TRBJ2-7	TGTGCCAGCAGTTACCGGGGTGGAGCCTACGAGCAGTACTTC	CASSYRGGAYEQYF
.	TRBV2	once	TRBJ2-3	TGTGCCAGCAGTGTGCCACTTGGCACAGATACGCAGTATTTT	CASSVPLGTDTQYF
TRBD1	TRBV7-9	.	TRBJ2-2	TGTGCCAGCAGCCCTACCGGACAGGTTTTGATCGGGGAGCTGTTTTTT	CASSPTGQVLIGELFF
.	TRBV12-3/TRBV12-4	.	TRBJ2-1	TGTGCCAGCAGCCGGTTTGAGGGAGAGCAGTTCTTC	CASSRFEGEQFF
TRBD1	TRBV9	.	TRBJ2-1	TGTGCCAGCAGCGTAGACAGGGGCCATGAGCAGTTCTTC	CASSVDRGHEQFF
.	TRBV2	.	TRBJ1-5	TGTGCCAGCAGTGGGAGGATGTATCAGCCCCAGCATTTT	CASSGRMYQPQHF
.	TRBV6-5	.	TRBJ1-2	TGTGCCAGCAGAGGACAGTTCTATGGCTACACCTTC	CASRGQFYGYTF